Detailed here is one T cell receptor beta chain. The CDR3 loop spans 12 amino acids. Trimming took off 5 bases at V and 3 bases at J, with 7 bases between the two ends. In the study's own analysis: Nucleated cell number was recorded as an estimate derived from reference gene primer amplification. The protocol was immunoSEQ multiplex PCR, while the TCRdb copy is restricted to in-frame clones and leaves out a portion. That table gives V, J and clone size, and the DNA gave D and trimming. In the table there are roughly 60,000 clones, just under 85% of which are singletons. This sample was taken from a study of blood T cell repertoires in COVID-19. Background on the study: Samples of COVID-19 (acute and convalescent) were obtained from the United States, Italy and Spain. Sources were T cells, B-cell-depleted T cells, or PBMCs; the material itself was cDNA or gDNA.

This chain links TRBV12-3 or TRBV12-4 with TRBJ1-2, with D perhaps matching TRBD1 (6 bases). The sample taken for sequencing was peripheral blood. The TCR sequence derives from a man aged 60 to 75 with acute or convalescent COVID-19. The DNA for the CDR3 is TGTGCCAGCAGTGGGGGCTACTATGGCTACACCTTC. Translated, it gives CASSGGYYGYTF.